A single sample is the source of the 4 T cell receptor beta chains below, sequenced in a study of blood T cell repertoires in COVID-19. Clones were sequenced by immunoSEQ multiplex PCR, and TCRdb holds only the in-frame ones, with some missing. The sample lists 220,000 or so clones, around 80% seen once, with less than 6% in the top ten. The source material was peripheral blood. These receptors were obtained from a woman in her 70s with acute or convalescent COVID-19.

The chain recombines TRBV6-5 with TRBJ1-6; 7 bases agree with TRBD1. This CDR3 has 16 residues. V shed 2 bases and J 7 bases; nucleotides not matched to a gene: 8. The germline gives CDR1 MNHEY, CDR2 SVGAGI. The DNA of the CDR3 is TGTGCCAGCAGTTACAGTGGACAGGACGAGAATTCACCCCTCCACTTT. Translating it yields CASSYSGQDENSPLHF.

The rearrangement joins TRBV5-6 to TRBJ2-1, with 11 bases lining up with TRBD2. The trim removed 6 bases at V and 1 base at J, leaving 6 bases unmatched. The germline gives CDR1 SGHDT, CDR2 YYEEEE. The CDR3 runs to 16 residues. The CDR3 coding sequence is TGTGCCAGCACCCGACTAGCGGGAACGTCCTACAATGAGCAGTTCTTC. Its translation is CASTRLAGTSYNEQFF.

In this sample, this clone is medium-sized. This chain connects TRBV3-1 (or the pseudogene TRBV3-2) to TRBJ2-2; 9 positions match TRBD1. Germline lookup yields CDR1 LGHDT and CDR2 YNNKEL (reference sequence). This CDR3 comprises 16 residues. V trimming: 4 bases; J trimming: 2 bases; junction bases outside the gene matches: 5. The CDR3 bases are TGTGCCAGCAGCCCGGGGACAGGGTATAACACCGGGGAGCTGTTTTTT. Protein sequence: CASSPGTGYNTGELFF.

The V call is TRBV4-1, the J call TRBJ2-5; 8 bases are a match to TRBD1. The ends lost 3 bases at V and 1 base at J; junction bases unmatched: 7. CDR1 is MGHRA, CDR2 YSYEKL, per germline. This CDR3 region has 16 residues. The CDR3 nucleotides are TGCGCCAGCAGCCACTTCGGACAGGGTATCCAAGAGACCCAGTACTTC. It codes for CASSHFGQGIQETQYF.